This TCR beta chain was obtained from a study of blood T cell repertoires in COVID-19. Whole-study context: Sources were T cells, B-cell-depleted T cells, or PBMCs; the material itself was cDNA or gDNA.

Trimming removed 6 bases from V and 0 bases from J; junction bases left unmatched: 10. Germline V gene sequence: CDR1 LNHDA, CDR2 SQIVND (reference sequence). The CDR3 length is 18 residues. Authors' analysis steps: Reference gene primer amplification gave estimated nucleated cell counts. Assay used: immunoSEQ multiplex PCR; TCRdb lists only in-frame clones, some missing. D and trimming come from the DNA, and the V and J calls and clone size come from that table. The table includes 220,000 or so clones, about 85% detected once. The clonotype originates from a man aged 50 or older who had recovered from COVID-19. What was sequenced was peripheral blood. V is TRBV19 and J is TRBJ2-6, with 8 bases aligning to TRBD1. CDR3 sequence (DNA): TGTGCCAGTAGGGTACCGGGACAGGTGTTCTCTGGGGCCAACGTCCTGACTTTC. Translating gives CASRVPGQVFSGANVLTF.